This T cell receptor beta chain appears in the sequencing data of a study of T cell changes during pregnancy in multiple sclerosis (dated by TCRdb to 2018 to 2020). Regarding the study in general: In women with multiple sclerosis, the researchers looked at how the T cell repertoire shifted as pregnancy progressed.

Spanning cysteine to phenylalanine, the CDR3 consists of 14 amino acids. Only the CDR3 region is kept as DNA, spanning 42 bases read in frame from base 1. Per the germline V gene, MRHNA is the CDR1 and SNTAGT is the CDR2. Cut back by 3 bases and 5 bases, the V and J ends lie 11 bases apart. Library preparation employed the immunoSEQ multiplex PCR assay. The table was pulled from immuneACCESS by TCRdb, which kept in-frame rearrangements only. Such tables lose some clones; where checked, under half of the loss comes from unresolved V genes, and the rest has no known cause. For this sample there are approximately 36,000 clones; 88% appear just once. The ten largest account for more than 5.5% of the sample. Worth noting for this clone: It lacks a known antigen. No qualities accompany the bases; no much larger clone lies one base away.

The origin of this receptor is a female donor with multiple sclerosis, enrolled in a pregnancy study. Material: CD8+ T cells from peripheral blood mononuclear cells, obtained in the third trimester of pregnancy. The receptor chain draws on TRBV6-4 and TRBJ2-1; no D gene call is confident. The nucleotide sequence is TGTGCCAGCAGTGAGGGCCTGCTCCACAATGAGCAGTTCTTC. This encodes CASSEGLLHNEQFF.